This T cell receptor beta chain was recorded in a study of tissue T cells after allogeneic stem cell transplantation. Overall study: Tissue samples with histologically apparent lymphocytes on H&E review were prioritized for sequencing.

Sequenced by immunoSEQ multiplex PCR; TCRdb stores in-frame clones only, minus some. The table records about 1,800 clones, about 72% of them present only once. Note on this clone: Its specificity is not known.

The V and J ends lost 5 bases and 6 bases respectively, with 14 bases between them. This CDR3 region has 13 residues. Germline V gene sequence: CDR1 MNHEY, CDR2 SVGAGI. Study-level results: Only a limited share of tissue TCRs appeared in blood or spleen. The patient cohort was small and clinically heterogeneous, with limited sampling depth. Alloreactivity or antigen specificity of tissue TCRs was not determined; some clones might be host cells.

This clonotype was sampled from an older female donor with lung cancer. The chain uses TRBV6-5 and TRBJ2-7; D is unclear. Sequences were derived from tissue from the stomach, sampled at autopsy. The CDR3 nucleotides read TGTGCCAGCAGTAAAACAGATCGGGCCGAGCAGTACTTC. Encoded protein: CASSKTDRAEQYF.